The next 13 T cell receptor beta chains were all read from a single sample in a study of OX40 agonist ivuxolimab in advanced cancers. Repertoires were generated with immunoSEQ multiplex PCR, while TCRdb's copy carries only in-frame clones and drops some. Among 8,000 to 10,000 clones listed, 70% were seen once. Sequencing used CD4+ or CD8+ T cells sorted from blood, obtained in a trial of the OX40 agonist ivuxolimab. The receptors shown here come from an adult with an advanced solid tumor such as melanoma, head and neck, liver or kidney cancer.

The V gene is TRBV6-5, the J gene TRBJ1-2; D remains unclear. The CDR3 totals 15 residues. Per the germline V gene, CDR1 is MNHEY and CDR2 is SVGAGI. Trimming shortened V by 6 bases and J by 4 bases, and 18 bases separated the two germline ends. The CDR3 DNA reads TGTGCCAGCAGCGCGGAGGGAACGCCCCTCTATGGCTACACCTTC. Protein product: CASSAEGTPLYGYTF.

This clone is medium-sized in the sample. V and J are TRBV29-1 and TRBJ1-2, with TRBD1 as a possible D gene (6 bases). Germline values: CDR1 SQVTM, CDR2 ANQGSEA. V gave up 1 base and J gave up 2 bases, with 11 bases separating them. The CDR3 loop spans 14 amino acids. This CDR3 reads CSVEVAGDNYGYTF. In DNA, the CDR3 is TGCAGCGTTGAAGTGGCAGGGGACAACTATGGCTACACCTTC.

The chain couples TRBV7-9 to TRBJ2-7; 12 nucleotides agree with TRBD2. The CDR3 contains 16 residues. Germline V lookup: CDR1 SEHNR, CDR2 FQNEAQ (reference sequence). V lost 4 bases, J lost 3 bases, and 7 bases stayed unmatched. The CDR3: CASSSPLAGGHYEQYF. DNA of the CDR3: TGTGCCAGCAGCTCACCACTAGCGGGGGGCCACTACGAGCAGTACTTC. The full variable domain, with the rest looked up from reference TRBV7-9 and TRBJ2-7, is DTGVSQNPRHKITKRGQNVTFRCDPISEHNRLYWYRQTLGQGPEFLTYFQNEAQLEKSRLLSDRFSAERPKGSFSTLEIQRTEQGDSAMYLCASSSPLAGGHYEQYFGPGTRLTVT.

V is TRBV27 and J is TRBJ2-2; D ambiguous. The CDR3 extends over 13 amino acids. Trimming took 5 bases from V and 0 from J, leaving 4 bases between them. Per germline, CDR1 MNHEY and CDR2 SMNVEV (reference sequence). Written as DNA, the CDR3 is TGTGCCAGCAGTCCGGCGAACACCGGGGAGCTGTTTTTT. Amino acid sequence: CASSPANTGELFF.

This clone was seen more than once but under ten times. The V gene is TRBV27, the J gene TRBJ2-5; the D is unclear. V dropped 5 bases and J dropped 3 bases, with 19 bases sitting between them. The CDR3 covers 16 residues. Germline loops: CDR1 MNHEY, CDR2 SMNVEV (reference sequence). The CDR3: CASSPEVTTTKETQYF. The CDR3 coding sequence is TGTGCCAGCAGTCCCGAGGTAACGACAACAAAAGAGACCCAGTACTTC.

J is TRBJ2-7 and V is TRBV19; 8 bases agree with TRBD2. V lost 3 bases and J lost 6; bases outside the gene matches: 4. CDR1 is LNHDA, CDR2 SQIVND, per germline (reference sequence). The CDR3 is made up of 13 amino acids. CDR3 protein: CASSILSGSEQYF. Written as DNA, the CDR3 is TGTGCCAGTAGTATCCTCAGCGGGAGCGAGCAGTACTTC. Complete variable domain (other parts from reference TRBV19 and TRBJ2-7): DGGITQSPKYLFRKEGQNVTLSCEQNLNHDAMYWYRQDPGQGLRLIYYSQIVNDFQKGDIAEGYSVSREKKESFPLTVTSAQKNPTAFYLCASSILSGSEQYFGPGTRLTVT.

Written as DNA, the CDR3 is TGTGCCAGCACGACAGAGCATCAGCCCCAGCATTTT. Its protein is CASTTEHQPQHF. This sequence joins TRBV27 and TRBJ1-5; possible D gene TRBD1, 5 bases. The germline V gene has CDR1 MNHEY and CDR2 SMNVEV (reference sequence). Trimming removed 7 bases at V and 5 bases at J, with 9 bases between. The CDR3 covers 12 residues.

This chain joins TRBV15 and TRBJ1-4; D is unclear. The V gene lost 5 bases and the J gene lost 6 bases, with 10 bases spanning the gap. Germline loops: CDR1 LNHNV, CDR2 YYDKDF (reference sequence). This CDR3 comprises 13 residues. The CDR3 DNA reads TGTGCCACCAGCGAACCATTCTATGAAAAACTGTTTTTT. Its translation: CATSEPFYEKLFF.

The chain joins TRBV27 to TRBJ2-7, with a weak D call TRBD2 (6 bases). V shed 6 bases and J shed 0 bases, with 15 bases lying between them. CDR3 length equals 15 residues. Germline V gene data show CDR1 as MNHEY and CDR2 as SMNVEV (reference sequence). CDR3 DNA sequence: TGTGCCAGCAGCCCTCTGGCGGGGTACTCCTACGAGCAGTACTTC. Its translation: CASSPLAGYSYEQYF.

This chain links TRBV7-6 with TRBJ2-1; 12 nucleotides align to TRBD2. Germline values: CDR1 SGHVS, CDR2 FNYEAQ. Unmatched junction bases numbered 3, after V lost 3 bases and J lost 6 bases. This CDR3 contains 15 residues. In DNA, the CDR3 is TGTGCCAGCAGCTTTACTAGCGGGGGGATCAATGAGCAGTTCTTC. This sequence encodes CASSFTSGGINEQFF.

V is TRBV7-3 and J is TRBJ2-2, with 7 bases fitting TRBD2. The CDR3 extends over 15 amino acids. V shed 0 bases, J shed 6 bases, and the junction held 4 bases outside the gene matches. Germline CDR1 SGHTA, CDR2 FQGTGA. CDR3 amino acids: CASSLTMGGAGELFF. CDR3 DNA sequence: TGTGCCAGCAGCTTAACGATGGGAGGGGCCGGGGAGCTGTTTTTT.

In this sample, this clone turned up once. The rearrangement joins TRBV4-1 to TRBJ2-1; possible D gene TRBD1, 6 bases. V gave up 1 base and J gave up 8 bases, with 18 bases separating them. The CDR3 sequence is 16 residues long. The V gene's germline CDR1 is MGHRA and CDR2 YSYEKL. In DNA form, the CDR3 reads TGCGCCAGCAGCCAAGTCGGCGCAGGGGCAAGGGATGAGCAGTTCTTC. Translating it yields CASSQVGAGARDEQFF.

This chain uses TRBV27 with TRBJ2-3, with 14 bases lining up with TRBD2. Germline V gene lookup returns CDR1 MNHEY and CDR2 SMNVEV (reference sequence). V lost 4 bases and J lost 5; bases outside the gene matches: 5. The CDR3 has 16 amino acids. CDR3 DNA sequence: TGTGCCAGCAGTTCCGGGACTAGCGGGGGAAAAGATACGCAGTATTTT. It translates to CASSSGTSGGKDTQYF.